These 21 T cell receptor beta chains originate from one sample sequenced in a study of graft-versus-host responses after intestinal transplantation. Sequencing used immunoSEQ multiplex PCR; TCRdb keeps in-frame clones, though not all of them. The top ten clones hold 0.76% of a sample with approximately 32,000 clones, around 94% of them seen once. Source: PBMCs, taken 16 days after intestinal transplant. Every receptor here comes from a human patient who received an intestinal transplant, so some T cells may come from the graft donor.

The rearrangement uses TRBV6-1 and TRBJ1-1; D uncertain. Germline-derived CDR1 and CDR2 are MNHNS and SASEGT. Trimming removed 7 bases at V and 6 bases at J, with 6 bases between. The CDR3 length is 10 residues. The CDR3 DNA is TGTGCCAGCATCCGACCTGAAGCTTTCTTT. It codes for CASIRPEAFF.

The chain links TRBV27 to TRBJ2-7; 7 positions agree with TRBD1. Germline CDR1 reads MNHEY; CDR2 reads SMNVEV (reference sequence). The CDR3 runs to 14 residues. V shed 5 bases, J shed 3 bases, and the junction held 7 bases outside the gene matches. The CDR3 DNA is TGTGCCAGCAGTCCGACAGGGTTTGTCTACGAGCAGTACTTC. It specifies CASSPTGFVYEQYF.

CDR3 in DNA: TGTGCCAGCAGTGATTTGACAGGGTCTGGAAACACCATATATTTT. Translation: CASSDLTGSGNTIYF. The genes are TRBV2 and TRBJ1-3, with TRBD1 matching over 7 bases. J lost 1 base, V lost 3 bases, and 3 bases had no gene match. The CDR3 has 15 amino acids. CDR1 and CDR2 from the germline V gene are SNHLY and FYNNEI.

J is TRBJ2-1 and V is TRBV9; possible D gene TRBD1, 6 bases. Trimming stripped 3 bases from V and 0 bases from J, with 13 bases between. The CDR3 length is 16 residues. Germline-derived CDR1 and CDR2 are SGDLS and YYNGEE. This CDR3 reads CASSERGLSSYNEQFF. In DNA form, the CDR3 reads TGTGCCAGCAGCGAGAGGGGGTTGAGCTCCTACAATGAGCAGTTCTTC.

This chain uses TRBV5-1 with TRBJ1-1; weak D call: TRBD1 (5 bases). Germline V gene sequence: CDR1 SGHRS, CDR2 YFSETQ. With 1 base removed from V and 1 base from J, the gap between germline ends came to 8 bases. The CDR3 contains 14 residues. The CDR3 protein is CASSLRQQNTEAFF. The CDR3 DNA sequence: TGCGCCAGCAGCTTGAGACAGCAGAACACTGAAGCTTTCTTT.

This clone showed up just once. The V call is TRBV27, the J call TRBJ2-3; 15 bases align to TRBD2. The ends lost 11 bases at V and 0 bases at J; junction bases unmatched: 15. CDR1 and CDR2 (germline): MNHEY, SMNVEV (reference sequence). The CDR3 sequence is 19 residues long. CDR3 sequence reads: CALAEGDGTSGGSTDTQYF. The CDR3 coding sequence is TGTGCCCTTGCCGAGGGTGACGGGACTAGCGGGGGGAGCACAGATACGCAGTATTTT.

This rearrangement joins TRBV19 to TRBJ1-3; D call uncertain. CDR1 is LNHDA and CDR2 is SQIVND in the germline V gene (reference sequence). The ends were cut back, 7 bases at V and 4 bases at J, with 8 bases in the middle. CDR3 size: 12 residues. The CDR3 loop reads CASMLPGNTIYF. As DNA, the CDR3 is TGTGCCAGTATGCTCCCGGGAAACACCATATATTTT.

The chain carries TRBV27 and TRBJ2-1; D is perhaps TRBD2 (5 bases). Germline CDR1 is MNHEY and CDR2 is SMNVEV (reference sequence). Trimming pared 2 bases from V and 3 bases from J, leaving 11 bases between. CDR3 length: 15 residues. This chain's CDR3 is CASSLRGKDYNEQFF. DNA for the CDR3: TGTGCCAGCAGTTTAAGAGGGAAGGACTACAATGAGCAGTTCTTC.

The chain employs TRBV7-2 and TRBJ1-1; D uncertain. V was clipped by 2 bases and J by 0 bases, with 4 bases between them. Germline V gives CDR1 SGHTA, CDR2 FQGNSA. This CDR3 is built from 13 residues. The CDR3 sequence: CASSLTVNTEAFF. As DNA, the CDR3 is TGTGCCAGCAGCTTAACAGTGAACACTGAAGCTTTCTTT.

This CDR3 is CASSLYGGSGYNEQFF. The DNA for the CDR3 is TGTGCCAGCAGCTTATATGGTGGGAGTGGGTACAATGAGCAGTTCTTC. The chain employs TRBV11-2 and TRBJ2-1; weak D call: TRBD2 (5 bases). Germline loops: CDR1 SGHAT, CDR2 FQNNGV. V was cut by 2 bases and J by 4 bases, with 15 bases left in between. CDR3 length: 16 amino acids.

This chain links TRBV5-1 with TRBJ2-7, with 9 bases identical to TRBD1. Per germline, CDR1 SGHRS and CDR2 YFSETQ. V lost 3 bases and J lost 7; bases outside the gene matches: 5. This CDR3 has 13 amino acids. CDR3 amino acids: CASSWGGQGEQYF. The CDR3 DNA reads TGCGCCAGCAGCTGGGGGGGACAGGGAGAGCAGTACTTC.

This clone was detected only once. The V and J genes are TRBV19 and TRBJ2-5; perhaps TRBD1 as D (5 bases). From germline, CDR1 is LNHDA and CDR2 SQIVND (reference sequence). This CDR3 is 18 amino acids long. Trimming removed 2 bases from V and 1 base from J, with 20 bases in between. The CDR3 reads CASSISPPSQAFQETQYF. As DNA, the CDR3 is TGTGCCAGTAGTATATCCCCCCCCTCACAGGCTTTCCAAGAGACCCAGTACTTC.

The CDR3 coding sequence is TGCGCCAGCAGCCAATCTAGCGGGAGTTCGTACAATGAGCAGTTCTTC. It codes for CASSQSSGSSYNEQFF. The V and J genes are TRBV4-3 and TRBJ2-1, with 10 bases lining up with TRBD2. Looked up from germline, CDR1 is LGHNA and CDR2 is YSLEER. V lost 2 bases, J lost 4 bases, and 5 bases stayed unmatched. The CDR3 is made up of 16 amino acids.

This chain links TRBV28 with TRBJ2-1, with TRBD1 identical over 9 bases. Looked up from germline, CDR1 is MDHEN and CDR2 is SYDVKM. The CDR3 extends over 15 amino acids. The trim removed 6 bases at V and 0 bases at J, leaving 3 bases unmatched. In DNA form, the CDR3 reads TGTGCCAGCAGAGGGACAGGGAGCTCCTACAATGAGCAGTTCTTC. Its protein product is CASRGTGSSYNEQFF.

CDR3 DNA sequence: TGTGCCATCAAAGACAGCGGTGGAGGTACTGAAGCTTTCTTT. Amino acid sequence: CAIKDSGGGTEAFF. V usage is TRBV10-3 and J usage is TRBJ1-1; D may be TRBD1 (5 bases). V was trimmed by 7 bases and J by 5 bases, leaving 17 bases between them. The CDR3 contains 14 residues. Germline V gene sequence: CDR1 ENHRY, CDR2 SYGVKD.

The V and J genes are TRBV4-1 and TRBJ1-1; 11 positions agree with TRBD1. V was pared by 4 bases and J by 6 bases, with 4 bases of the junction left unmatched. There are 14 residues in the CDR3. The V gene's germline CDR1 is MGHRA and CDR2 YSYEKL. The CDR3 spells CASSRPDRGPEAFF. The CDR3 coding sequence is TGCGCCAGCAGCCGTCCGGACAGGGGGCCTGAAGCTTTCTTT.

The chain employs TRBV19 and TRBJ2-5; 7 bases are a match to TRBD1. V lost 5 bases to trimming and J lost 3 bases; unmatched junction nucleotides: 6. This CDR3 spans 14 amino acids. Germline V lookup: CDR1 LNHDA, CDR2 SQIVND (reference sequence). Here the CDR3 DNA reads TGTGCCAGTAGTGCACAGGGGTGGAAAGAGACCCAGTACTTC. Amino acid sequence: CASSAQGWKETQYF.

The V and J genes are TRBV5-4 and TRBJ2-1; 11 bases are a match to TRBD2. J lost 6 bases, V lost 4 bases, and 15 bases had no gene match. Germline assignment: CDR1 SGHNT and CDR2 YYREEE (reference sequence). The CDR3 is 18 residues long. The CDR3 coding sequence is TGTGCCAGCAGCACTCTAGCGGGAGGCTTTGGGGCGGGCAATGAGCAGTTCTTC. It translates to CASSTLAGGFGAGNEQFF.

The genes are TRBV7-3 and TRBJ2-5; D is uncertain. V gave up 2 bases and J gave up 4 bases, with 5 bases separating them. CDR3 size: 12 residues. Germline CDR1 and CDR2: SGHTA and FQGTGA. The CDR3: CASSLVGETQYF. The CDR3 coding sequence is TGTGCCAGCAGCTTAGTAGGAGAGACCCAGTACTTC.

The chain is built from TRBV19 and TRBJ1-1; D not resolved. The CDR3 extends over 11 amino acids. CDR1 and CDR2 (germline): LNHDA, SQIVND (reference sequence). The V end was cut by 7 bases, the J end by 5 bases, with 8 bases between. CDR3 in amino acids: CASISGTEAFF. CDR3 nucleotides: TGTGCCAGTATTTCGGGGACTGAAGCTTTCTTT.

The rearrangement uses TRBV7-3 and TRBJ2-1; 8 nucleotides agree with TRBD2. The CDR3 totals 17 residues. The V segment lost 5 bases and the J segment 4 bases; nucleotides outside the gene matches: 13. The V gene's germline CDR1 is SGHTA and CDR2 FQGTGA. The CDR3 sequence: CASSTTSAPLGYNEQFF. The CDR3 coding sequence is TGTGCCAGCAGCACGACTAGCGCACCACTAGGTTACAATGAGCAGTTCTTC.